The entry below describes one TCR beta chain. Its antigen target is currently unknown. There are no base qualities to consult, and no much larger clone falls within one base. The data originate from a study of T cell repertoires in aging, cancer and after chemotherapy (dated by TCRdb to about 2019). As for the study more broadly: Six donor age groups were covered, ranging from 30 or younger up to 70 or older, and each group contained at least three individuals. In the solid tumor group, the paired samples taken before and after chemotherapy came from patients with brain tumors (glioblastoma) who were receiving therapy based on temozolomide. In total, the full dataset held about 9 million TCR reads. To look at immunoaging and at how T cells reconstitute after chemotherapy, the study profiled TCR beta repertoires in peripheral blood from both healthy donors and cancer patients. Alongside about 97 healthy donors serving as a reference group, the cohort included 200 to 250 cancer patients, of whom 90 to 94 had hematological cancers and 110 to 140 had solid cancers. The full study reports these points: Median generation probability increased over the chemotherapy interval in both cancer cohorts, suggesting repertoire reconstitution through rebound thymic output. It was noted by the authors that conclusions about immunological memory after chemotherapy cannot be drawn from the repertoire data. Significantly lower blood TCR diversity and higher clonality were observed in untreated patients with hematological or solid cancers than in age-matched healthy donors. In healthy donors, the decline in TCR diversity with age was mainly explained by loss of richness, whereas in cancer patients loss of evenness was also found to contribute.

Genomic DNA extracted from peripheral blood, rather than sorted cells or RNA, was used as the source for amplification of TCR beta rearrangements. Rearranged TRB sequences spanning V, D and J segments were amplified in a multiplex touch-down PCR with a mixed TRB-A/B primer pool. Two consecutive PCR reactions with Phusion HS II polymerase added Illumina adapters and sample indices to the amplicons. Amplicons were gel-purified using the NucleoSpin Gel and PCR Clean-up kit and were subsequently checked with Qubit and an Agilent 2100 Bioanalyzer. Sequencing of libraries was carried out on an Illumina MiSeq in 600-cycle, single-indexed, paired-end runs. The paper's data handling went like this. MiXCR versions 2.12 and 3.0.5 were used to process TRB sequences. Each unique CDR3 nucleotide sequence was treated as one clone, and only productive sequences with two or more reads were kept. Repertoire metrics included Shannon diversity, evenness, clonality (one minus evenness), and alpha-parameterized diversity profiles from alpha 0 to 5. The IGoR algorithm was used to calculate generation probabilities for clones in the paired samples taken before and after chemotherapy. TCRdb reprocessing: public reads trimmed at Q25 with fastp, clones called with MiXCR, in-frame beta chains kept. Rows matching on CDR3 protein sequence are summarized as one entry with the most common DNA and genes. TCRdb's processing, not the authors', yielded these V and J calls. The sample records some 3,500 distinct CDR3 sequences, 25% to 30% of which are singletons. In total, the top ten clones hold 4% to 4.5% of the sample.

This sequence originates from a human donor with a solid tumor. Sequencing was performed on blood.

The CDR3 protein sequence reads: CAWNLLGGNEKLFF. In nucleotides, the sequence is TGTGCCTGGAATCTCCTGGGGGGTAATGAAAAACTGTTTTTT. The sequence links TRBV30 to TRBJ1-4; 5 matching bases give a weak D call of TRBD1. V loses 4 bases, J loses 4 bases, and the germline ends lie 13 bases apart. The CDR3 covers 14 residues, taking in both the cysteine and the phenylalanine. Just the 42-base CDR3 DNA is kept, in frame starting at base 1. Via the germline V gene (reference sequence), CDR1 is GTSNPN and CDR2 SVGIG.